This is a list of T cell receptor beta chains from one sample in a study of identical twins. TCRdb processed the 5' RACE reads anew with MiXCR; each CDR3 protein has one entry. The data contain 540,000 or so distinct CDR3 sequences, 20% to 25% of them singletons. The same specimen was also included in a second study, on yellow fever vaccine responses in identical twins.

Specimen: CD4+ T cells sorted from blood. The source is a young woman in good health. Each CDR3 is given with its conserved first and last residue. D genes are given only for firm matches. Some rows have no size entry. The others give once, few or many, or a class for an expanded clone.

clone_size	v_call	j_call	cdr3_length	d_call	cdr3_nt	cdr3_aa
-	TRBV9	TRBJ2-1	16	-	TGTGCCAGCAGCGTAGGGTTACTACAGGGCTACAATGAGCAGTTCTTC	CASSVGLLQGYNEQFF
-	TRBV7-9	TRBJ2-7	13	-	TGTGCCAGCAGCCCTGGGGGGTCCTACGAGCAGTACTTC	CASSPGGSYEQYF
-	TRBV7-9	TRBJ2-1	14	TRBD1	TGTGCCAGCAGCTTAGGGGACAGGAACGGTGAGCAGTTCTTC	CASSLGDRNGEQFF
-	TRBV2	TRBJ2-5	15	-	TGTGCCAGCAGTGATGCAGGGAACTCCTGGTGGACCCAGTACTTC	CASSDAGNSWWTQYF
few	TRBV3-1	TRBJ1-5	12	-	TGTGCCAGCAGCCTAAATAATCAGCCCCAGCATTTT	CASSLNNQPQHF
few	TRBV2	TRBJ1-1	15	TRBD1	TGTGCCAGCAAAGCCGACAGGGCGGTGGACACTGAAGCTTTCTTT	CASKADRAVDTEAFF
few	TRBV5-1	TRBJ1-5	14	-	TGCGCCAGCAGCTTGATGTCCGGTGGTCAGCCCCAGCATTTT	CASSLMSGGQPQHF
-	TRBV7-3	TRBJ2-1	15	TRBD2	TGTGCCAGCAGCTTAGTAGCGGGAATGACTAATGAGCAGTTCTTC	CASSLVAGMTNEQFF
-	TRBV7-8	TRBJ2-7	19	TRBD2	TGCGCCAGCAGCTTAGGAGGTTCTAGCGGGATAGGAACCTCCTACGAGCAGTACTTC	CASSLGGSSGIGTSYEQYF
once	TRBV15	TRBJ2-4	15	-	TGTGCCACCAGCACCCACTGGATTGCCAAAAACATTCAGTACTTC	CATSTHWIAKNIQYF
-	TRBV5-1	TRBJ2-2	15	-	TGCGCCAGCAGCTTGGATCAGCTAAACACCGGGGAGCTGTTTTTT	CASSLDQLNTGELFF
-	TRBV5-1	TRBJ1-1	17	-	TGCGCCAGCAGCCCCGGGCGAATGGGGGCCGGGATCACTGAAGCTTTCTTT	CASSPGRMGAGITEAFF
few	TRBV20-1	TRBJ2-1	16	-	TGCAGTGCTAGGGGGCGGGGGCCGAGCTCCTACAATGAGCAGTTCTTC	CSARGRGPSSYNEQFF
few	TRBV4-1	TRBJ2-7	13	-	TGCGCCAGCAGTCGGGACTTCTTCTACGAGCAGTACTTC	CASSRDFFYEQYF